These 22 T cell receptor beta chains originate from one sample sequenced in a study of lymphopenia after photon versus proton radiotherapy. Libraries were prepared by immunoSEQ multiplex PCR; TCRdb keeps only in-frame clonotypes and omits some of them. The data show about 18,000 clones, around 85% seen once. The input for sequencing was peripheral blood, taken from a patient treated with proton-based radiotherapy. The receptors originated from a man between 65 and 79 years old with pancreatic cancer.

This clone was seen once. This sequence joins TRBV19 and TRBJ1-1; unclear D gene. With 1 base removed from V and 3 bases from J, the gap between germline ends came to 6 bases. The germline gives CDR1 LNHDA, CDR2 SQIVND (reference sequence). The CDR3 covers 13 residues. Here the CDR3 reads CASSIAEDTEAFF. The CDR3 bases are TGTGCCAGTAGTATAGCCGAGGACACTGAAGCTTTCTTT. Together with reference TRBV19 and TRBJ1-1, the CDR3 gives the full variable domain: DGGITQSPKYLFRKEGQNVTLSCEQNLNHDAMYWYRQDPGQGLRLIYYSQIVNDFQKGDIAEGYSVSREKKESFPLTVTSAQKNPTAFYLCASSIAEDTEAFFGQGTRLTVV.

CDR3 sequence reads: CASRNKQGRSGANVLTF. The DNA of the CDR3 is TGTGCCAGTAGGAATAAACAGGGGAGGTCTGGGGCCAACGTCCTGACTTTC. The V and J genes are TRBV19 and TRBJ2-6, with a tentative D call TRBD1 (7 bases). Germline V gene sequence: CDR1 LNHDA, CDR2 SQIVND (reference sequence). The CDR3 is 17 residues long. V was pared by 6 bases and J by 1 base, with 16 bases between.

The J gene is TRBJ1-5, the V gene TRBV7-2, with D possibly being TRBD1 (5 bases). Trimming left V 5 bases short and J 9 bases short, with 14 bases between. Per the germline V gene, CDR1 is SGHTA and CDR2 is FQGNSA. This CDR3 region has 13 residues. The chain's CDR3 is CASSVSRDSPQHF. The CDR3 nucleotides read TGTGCCAGCAGCGTCAGTCGGGACTCGCCCCAGCATTTT.

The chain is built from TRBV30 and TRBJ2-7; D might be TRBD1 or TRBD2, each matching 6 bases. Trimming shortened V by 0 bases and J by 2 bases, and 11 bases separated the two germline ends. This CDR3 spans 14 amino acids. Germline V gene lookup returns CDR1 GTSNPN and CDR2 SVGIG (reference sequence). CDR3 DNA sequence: TGTGCCTGGAGTGTAGGGGGGATTACCTACGAGCAGTACTTC. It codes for CAWSVGGITYEQYF.

CDR3 nucleotides: TGCGCCAGCAGCTTGGGGACTTCCGACGAGCAGTACTTC. Translating gives CASSLGTSDEQYF. This chain links TRBV5-1 with TRBJ2-7; a weak D match, TRBD2 (5 bases). CDR1 SGHRS and CDR2 YFSETQ come from the germline V gene. CDR3 size: 13 residues. V dropped 0 bases and J dropped 5 bases, with 9 bases sitting between them. The entire variable domain, with the rest obtained from reference TRBV5-1 and TRBJ2-7, is as follows: KAGVTQTPRYLIKTRGQQVTLSCSPISGHRSVSWYQQTPGQGLQFLFEYFSETQRNKGNFPGRFSGRQFSNSRSEMNVSTLELGDSALYLCASSLGTSDEQYFGPGTRLTVT.

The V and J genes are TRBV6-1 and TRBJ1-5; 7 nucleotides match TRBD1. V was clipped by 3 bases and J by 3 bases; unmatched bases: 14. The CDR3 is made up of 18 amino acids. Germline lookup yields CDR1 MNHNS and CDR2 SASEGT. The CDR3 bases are TGTGCCAGCAGTGATAGGATCCGGGACAGACAATCCAATCAGCCCCAGCATTTT. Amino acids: CASSDRIRDRQSNQPQHF.

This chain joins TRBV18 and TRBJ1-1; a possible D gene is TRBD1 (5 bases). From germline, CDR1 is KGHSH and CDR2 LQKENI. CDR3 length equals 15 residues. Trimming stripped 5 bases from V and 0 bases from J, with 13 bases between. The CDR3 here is CASSTRQLMNTEAFF. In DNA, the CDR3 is TGTGCCAGCTCAACTCGACAGCTAATGAACACTGAAGCTTTCTTT.

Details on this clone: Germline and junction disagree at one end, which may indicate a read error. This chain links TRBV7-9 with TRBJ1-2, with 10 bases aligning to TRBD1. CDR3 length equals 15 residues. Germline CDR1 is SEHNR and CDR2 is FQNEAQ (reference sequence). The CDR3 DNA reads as TGTGCCAGCAGCTCCGGGACAGGGGATGACTATGACTACACCTTC. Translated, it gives CASSSGTGDDYDYTF.

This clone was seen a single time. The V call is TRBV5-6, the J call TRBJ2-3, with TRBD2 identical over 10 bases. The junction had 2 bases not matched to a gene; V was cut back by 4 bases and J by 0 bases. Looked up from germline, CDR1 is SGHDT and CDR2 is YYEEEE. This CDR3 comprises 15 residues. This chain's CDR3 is CASSPAGGSTDTQYF. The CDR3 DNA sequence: TGTGCCAGCAGCCCAGCGGGAGGGAGCACAGATACGCAGTATTTT.

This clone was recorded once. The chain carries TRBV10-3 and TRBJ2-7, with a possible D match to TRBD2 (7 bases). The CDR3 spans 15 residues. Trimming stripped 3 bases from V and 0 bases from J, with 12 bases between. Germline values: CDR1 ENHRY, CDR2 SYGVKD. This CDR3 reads CAISDKGGSSYEQYF. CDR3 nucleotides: TGTGCCATCAGTGATAAGGGGGGGAGCTCCTACGAGCAGTACTTC.

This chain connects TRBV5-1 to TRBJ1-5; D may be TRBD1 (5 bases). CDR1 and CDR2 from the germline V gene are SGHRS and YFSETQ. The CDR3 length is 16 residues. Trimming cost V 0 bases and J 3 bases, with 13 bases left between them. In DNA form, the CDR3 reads TGCGCCAGCAGCTTGGGACCTGGGGACTCCAATCAGCCCCAGCATTTT. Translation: CASSLGPGDSNQPQHF.

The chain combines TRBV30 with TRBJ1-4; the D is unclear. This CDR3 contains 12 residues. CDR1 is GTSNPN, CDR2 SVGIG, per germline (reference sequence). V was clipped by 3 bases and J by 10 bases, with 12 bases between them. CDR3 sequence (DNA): TGTGCCTGGAGCGAAACAGTGGGAAAACTGTTTTTT. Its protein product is CAWSETVGKLFF. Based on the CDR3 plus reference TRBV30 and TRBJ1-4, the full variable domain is SQTIHQWPATLVQPVGSPLSLECTVEGTSNPNLYWYRQAAGRGLQLLFYSVGIGQISSEVPQNLSASRPQDRQFILSSKKLLLSDSGFYLCAWSETVGKLFFGSGTQLSVL.

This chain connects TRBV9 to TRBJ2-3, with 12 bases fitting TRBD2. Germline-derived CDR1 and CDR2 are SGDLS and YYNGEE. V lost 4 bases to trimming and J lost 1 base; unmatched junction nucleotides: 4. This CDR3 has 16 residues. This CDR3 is CASSSRLAGGTDTQYF. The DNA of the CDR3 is TGTGCCAGCAGCTCCCGACTAGCGGGGGGCACAGATACGCAGTATTTT.

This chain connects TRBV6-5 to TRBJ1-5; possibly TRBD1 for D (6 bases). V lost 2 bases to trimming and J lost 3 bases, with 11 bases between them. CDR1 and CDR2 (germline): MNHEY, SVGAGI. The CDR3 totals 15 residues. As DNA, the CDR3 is TGTGCCAGCAGTTACGCAACAGGGTCCAATCAGCCCCAGCATTTT. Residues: CASSYATGSNQPQHF.

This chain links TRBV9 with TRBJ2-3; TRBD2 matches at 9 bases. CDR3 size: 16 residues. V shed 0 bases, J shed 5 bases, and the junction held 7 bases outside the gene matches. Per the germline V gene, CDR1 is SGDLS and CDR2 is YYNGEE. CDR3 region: CASSVGVAGEVDTQYF. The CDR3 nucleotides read TGTGCCAGCAGCGTAGGGGTAGCGGGAGAGGTAGATACGCAGTATTTT.

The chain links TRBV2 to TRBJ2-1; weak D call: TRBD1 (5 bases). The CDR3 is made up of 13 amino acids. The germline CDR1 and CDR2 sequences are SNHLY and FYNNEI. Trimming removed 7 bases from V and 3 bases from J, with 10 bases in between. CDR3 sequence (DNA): TGTGCCAGCAACCAGGGAAACTACAATGAGCAGTTCTTC. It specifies CASNQGNYNEQFF.

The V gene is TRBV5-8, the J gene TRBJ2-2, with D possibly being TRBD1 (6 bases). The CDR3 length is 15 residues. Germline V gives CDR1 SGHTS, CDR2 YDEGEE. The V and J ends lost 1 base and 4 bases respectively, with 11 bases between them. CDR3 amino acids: CASSLLGASTGELFF. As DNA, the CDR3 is TGTGCCAGCAGCTTGTTGGGGGCGAGCACCGGGGAGCTGTTTTTT.

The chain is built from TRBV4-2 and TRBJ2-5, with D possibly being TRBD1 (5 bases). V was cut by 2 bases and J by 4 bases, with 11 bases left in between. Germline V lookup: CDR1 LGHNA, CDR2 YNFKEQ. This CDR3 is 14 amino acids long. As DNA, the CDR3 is TGTGCCAGCAGCCAAAGGGGAATCGGAGAGACCCAGTACTTC. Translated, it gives CASSQRGIGETQYF.

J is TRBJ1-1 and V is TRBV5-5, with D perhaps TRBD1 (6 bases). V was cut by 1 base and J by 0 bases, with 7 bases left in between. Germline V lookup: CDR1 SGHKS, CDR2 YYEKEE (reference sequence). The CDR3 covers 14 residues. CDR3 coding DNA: TGTGCCAGCAGCTTGACAGGGATGAACACTGAAGCTTTCTTT. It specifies CASSLTGMNTEAFF.

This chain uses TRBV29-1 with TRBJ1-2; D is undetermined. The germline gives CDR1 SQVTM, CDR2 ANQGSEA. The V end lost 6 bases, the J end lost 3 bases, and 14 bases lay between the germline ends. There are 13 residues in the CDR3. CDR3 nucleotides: TGCAGCGTCACAAGGGAGGAGTACTATGGCTACACCTTC. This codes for CSVTREEYYGYTF.

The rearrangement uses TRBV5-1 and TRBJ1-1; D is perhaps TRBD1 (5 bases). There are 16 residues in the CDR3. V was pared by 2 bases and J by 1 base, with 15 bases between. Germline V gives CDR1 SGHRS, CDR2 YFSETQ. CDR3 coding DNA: TGCGCCAGCAGCTTTCGACCAGGGAATCAGAACACTGAAGCTTTCTTT. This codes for CASSFRPGNQNTEAFF.

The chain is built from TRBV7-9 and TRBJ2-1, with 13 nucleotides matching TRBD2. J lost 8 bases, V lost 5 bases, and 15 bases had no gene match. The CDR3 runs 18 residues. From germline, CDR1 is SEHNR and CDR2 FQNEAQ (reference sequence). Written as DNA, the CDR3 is TGTGCCAGCAGCCCCGAGCCCGGGACTAGCGGGGCCTGGGATGAGCAGTTCTTC. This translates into CASSPEPGTSGAWDEQFF.